The 32 T cell receptor beta chains below were found in one sample sequenced in a study of OX40 agonist ivuxolimab in advanced cancers. The repertoire was sequenced with immunoSEQ multiplex PCR; TCRdb's copy has only in-frame clones and lacks some. Among around 66,000 clones listed, 82% were seen once. The sample consisted of CD4+ or CD8+ T cells sorted from blood, taken in a trial of the OX40 agonist ivuxolimab. All receptors come from an adult with an advanced solid tumor such as melanoma, head and neck, liver or kidney cancer.

The J gene is TRBJ2-7, the V gene TRBV5-4, with 10 nucleotides matching TRBD2. The CDR3 extends over 15 amino acids. Germline CDR1 and CDR2: SGHNT and YYREEE (reference sequence). The J segment lost 3 bases and the V segment lost 4 bases, leaving 7 bases of the junction unmatched. CDR3 bases: TGTGCCAGCAGCCTGCCAGCGGGAGGGCTCTACGAGCAGTACTTC. It specifies CASSLPAGGLYEQYF.

This chain joins TRBV21-1 and TRBJ1-2; the table names TRBD1, a call not compared with the DNA. TRBV21-1 is a recognized pseudogene. The length of the CDR3 is 16 residues. The CDR3, as DNA: TGTGCCAGCAGCGACAGACAGGGGGCTCATAACTATGGCTACACCTTC. Its translation is CASSDRQGAHNYGYTF.

The V gene is TRBV11-3, the J gene TRBJ2-5; possibly TRBD1 or TRBD2 for D (6 bases each). The CDR3 consists of 12 residues. Germline V gives CDR1 SGHNT, CDR2 YENEEA. V was clipped by 9 bases and J by 2 bases, with 10 bases between them. The CDR3 loop reads CASRGEQETQYF. DNA for the CDR3: TGTGCCAGTAGGGGGGAGCAAGAGACCCAGTACTTC.

V usage is TRBV9 and J usage is TRBJ2-2, with 7 bases identical to TRBD2. The V and J ends lost 1 base and 6 bases, in that order; junction bases with no gene match: 6. Germline CDR1 and CDR2: SGDLS and YYNGEE. This CDR3 has 15 amino acids. The chain's CDR3 is CASSVLAGVAGELFF. CDR3 bases: TGTGCCAGCAGCGTATTGGCGGGAGTGGCCGGGGAGCTGTTTTTT. Complete variable domain (other parts from reference TRBV9 and TRBJ2-2): DSGVTQTPKHLITATGQRVTLRCSPRSGDLSVYWYQQSLDQGLQFLIQYYNGEERAKGNILERFSAQQFPDLHSELNLSSLELGDSALYFCASSVLAGVAGELFFGEGSRLTVL.

V and J are TRBV6-5 and TRBJ2-2; D gene unclear. V lost 8 bases and J lost 1, with 5 bases in between. This CDR3 contains 12 residues. Germline V gene data show CDR1 as MNHEY and CDR2 as SVGAGI. The CDR3 sequence: CASHGNTGELFF. The CDR3, as DNA: TGTGCCAGCCACGGGAACACCGGGGAGCTGTTTTTT.

This chain links TRBV5-4 with TRBJ2-1; 8 bases match TRBD2. CDR1 and CDR2 (germline): SGHNT, YYREEE (reference sequence). The length of the CDR3 is 16 residues. Losses at the gene ends were 3 bases for V and 6 bases for J; bases not matched to a gene: 11. DNA for the CDR3: TGTGCCAGCAGCTCCGGGGGGGACGGGACGGCCAATGAGCAGTTCTTC. Translation gives CASSSGGDGTANEQFF. The full variable domain, completed using reference TRBV5-4 and TRBJ2-1, is ETGVTQSPTHLIKTRGQQVTLRCSSQSGHNTVSWYQQALGQGPQFIFQYYREEENGRGNFPPRFSGLQFPNYSSELNVNALELDDSALYLCASSSGGDGTANEQFFGPGTRLTVL.

This sequence joins TRBV6-5 and TRBJ1-2; possibly TRBD1 for D (6 bases). The germline CDR1 and CDR2 sequences are MNHEY and SVGAGI. There are 16 residues in the CDR3. V was pared by 0 bases and J by 3 bases, with 14 bases between. The CDR3 DNA follows: TGTGCCAGCAGTTACTCGATGGGGGGCGCTGACTATGGCTACACCTTC. Translation gives CASSYSMGGADYGYTF.

The V call is TRBV28, the J call TRBJ2-1; weak D call: TRBD2 (7 bases). CDR1 is MDHEN, CDR2 SYDVKM, per germline. The CDR3 is made up of 17 amino acids. The V and J ends lost 1 base and 5 bases respectively, with 18 bases between them. The CDR3 DNA sequence: TGTGCCAGCAGTTTATCCCCCGGGGAGGGGGGAAACAATGAGCAGTTCTTC. Its translation is CASSLSPGEGGNNEQFF.

This sequence joins TRBV6-6 and TRBJ2-7, with TRBD1 matching 10 bases. Trimming removed 4 bases from V and 7 bases from J; junction bases left unmatched: 7. Germline-derived CDR1 and CDR2 are MNHNY and SVGAGI (reference sequence). This CDR3 has 14 residues. The CDR3 region is CASSSPDRGPEQYF. CDR3 bases: TGTGCCAGCAGTTCCCCCGACAGGGGGCCGGAGCAGTACTTC.

By share, this clone counts as medium-sized. The chain combines TRBV27 with TRBJ2-1; 11 nucleotides align to TRBD2. V was pared by 7 bases and J by 2 bases, with 10 bases of the junction left unmatched. Germline V gene sequence: CDR1 MNHEY, CDR2 SMNVEV (reference sequence). The CDR3 is 17 residues long. The CDR3 DNA reads TGTGCCAGCAAAGATCGACTAGCGGGAACAACCTACAATGAGCAGTTCTTC. It codes for CASKDRLAGTTYNEQFF.

This clone appeared a few times. The chain links TRBV2 to TRBJ2-7; TRBD1 might be the D (6 bases). The CDR3 is 13 residues long. From germline, CDR1 is SNHLY and CDR2 FYNNEI. The V end lost 4 bases, the J end lost 0 bases, and 7 bases lay between the germline ends. In nucleotides, the CDR3 is TGTGCCAGCAGTGGACAGGACTCCTACGAGCAGTACGTC. This codes for CASSGQDSYEQYV.

The gene calls are TRBV4-2 and TRBJ2-5; D not certain. From germline, CDR1 is LGHNA and CDR2 YNFKEQ. V lost 5 bases to trimming and J lost 1 base, with 8 bases between them. CDR3 size: 13 residues. The CDR3 loop is CASSIRLQETQYF. CDR3 bases: TGTGCCAGCAGCATAAGGCTCCAAGAGACCCAGTACTTC.

The CDR3 DNA is TGCGCCAGCAGACGAGGGAGCTCCTATAATTCACCCCTCCACTTT. It yields the protein CASRRGSSYNSPLHF. The genes are TRBV5-1 and TRBJ1-6; no reliable D call. CDR3 length equals 15 residues. V was pared by 5 bases and J by 0 bases, with 9 bases between. The germline V gene encodes CDR1 SGHRS and CDR2 YFSETQ.

This chain joins TRBV6-5 and TRBJ2-5; TRBD1 aligns across 8 bases. Germline V gene data show CDR1 as MNHEY and CDR2 as SVGAGI. V lost 5 bases and J lost 5; bases outside the gene matches: 7. The CDR3 extends over 14 amino acids. The CDR3 nucleotides read TGTGCCAGCAGTGTGACAGGGGTGGCGGAGACCCAGTACTTC. Translating gives CASSVTGVAETQYF.

The V and J genes are TRBV6-1 and TRBJ2-1; a possible D gene is TRBD1 (6 bases). Germline V gene sequence: CDR1 MNHNS, CDR2 SASEGT. The germline V and J ends were trimmed by 1 base and 2 bases, with 9 bases remaining between them. The CDR3 runs to 15 residues. CDR3 nucleotides: TGTGCCAGCAGTGAAGAATGGGGGCCCTACAATGAGCAGTTCTTC. The encoded protein is CASSEEWGPYNEQFF.

This clone occurred once. The rearrangement joins TRBV28 to TRBJ1-5; TRBD1 matches 9 bases. V was pared by 3 bases and J by 4 bases, with 4 bases of the junction left unmatched. This CDR3 has 15 residues. Germline V gene lookup returns CDR1 MDHEN and CDR2 SYDVKM. CDR3: CASSFPTGGNQPQHF. The DNA for the CDR3 is TGTGCCAGCAGTTTTCCGACAGGGGGGAATCAGCCCCAGCATTTT.

The chain employs TRBV7-9 and TRBJ2-1; 10 nucleotides line up with TRBD1. The CDR3 runs 15 residues. Germline V gene sequence: CDR1 SEHNR, CDR2 FQNEAQ (reference sequence). Trimming at V came to 3 bases and at J to 4 bases, leaving 3 bases not matched to a gene. The CDR3 sequence: CASSLGQGKYNEQFF. The CDR3 nucleotides read TGTGCCAGCAGCTTGGGACAGGGGAAGTACAATGAGCAGTTCTTC.

This chain links TRBV7-2 with TRBJ2-3; D not resolved. This CDR3 region has 12 residues. Germline CDR1 SGHTA, CDR2 FQGNSA. V lost 1 base and J lost 6, with 5 bases in between. In DNA form, the CDR3 reads TGTGCCAGCAGCTTAGGTTTGGATACGCAGTATTTT. Translation gives CASSLGLDTQYF.

J is TRBJ2-5 and V is TRBV7-9, with D perhaps TRBD2 (6 bases). The DNA matches TRBJ2-7 better at its end, which makes the J call doubtful. Germline CDR1 SEHNR, CDR2 FQNEAQ (reference sequence). The CDR3 consists of 14 residues. CDR3 DNA sequence: TGTGCCAGCAGCCAGGACGGGAGCTCCTACGAGCAGTACTTC. This gives the protein CASSQDGSSYEQYF.

CDR3 in DNA: TGTGCCAGCAGTGAACACCAGGGGGATGTTGAAAAACTGTTTTTT. It yields the protein CASSEHQGDVEKLFF. The chain has TRBV2 and TRBJ1-4; 7 nucleotides align to TRBD1. J lost 7 bases, V lost 2 bases, and 7 bases had no gene match. The CDR3 spans 15 residues. Germline-derived CDR1 and CDR2 are SNHLY and FYNNEI.

This chain connects TRBV4-1 to TRBJ1-5; maybe TRBD1 (5 bases). CDR3 length: 15 amino acids. The ends were cut back, 0 bases at V and 7 bases at J, with 13 bases in the middle. Per the germline V gene, CDR1 is MGHRA and CDR2 is YSYEKL. The chain's CDR3 is CASSQDGTKGQPQHF. Here the CDR3 DNA reads TGCGCCAGCAGCCAAGATGGGACGAAGGGACAGCCCCAGCATTTT.

The V gene is TRBV7-3, the J gene TRBJ2-5; D unclear. Trimming stripped 2 bases from V and 5 bases from J, with 9 bases between. CDR1 is SGHTA and CDR2 is FQGTGA in the germline V gene. The CDR3 totals 13 residues. CDR3 protein: CASSLLATETQYF. CDR3 bases: TGTGCCAGCAGCTTATTGGCCACGGAGACCCAGTACTTC.

CDR3 sequence reads: CSVEGGRSQETQYF. The DNA of the CDR3 is TGCAGCGTTGAAGGAGGCCGGTCCCAAGAGACCCAGTACTTC. The rearrangement links TRBV29-1 to TRBJ2-5, with D unclear. This CDR3 region has 14 residues. V was shortened by 1 base and J by 1 base, with 10 bases between the two germline ends. The germline V gene encodes CDR1 SQVTM and CDR2 ANQGSEA.

The chain employs TRBV6-5 and TRBJ2-1; 9 bases agree with TRBD2. Germline V gene sequence: CDR1 MNHEY, CDR2 SVGAGI. V was clipped by 4 bases and J by 4 bases; unmatched bases: 8. The CDR3 spans 16 residues. This CDR3 is CASSSVTSGPYNEQFF. In nucleotides, the CDR3 is TGTGCCAGCAGTTCGGTCACTAGCGGGCCTTACAATGAGCAGTTCTTC.

The chain couples TRBV9 to TRBJ2-1; TRBD2 agrees at 7 bases. V was clipped by 7 bases and J by 2 bases; unmatched bases: 3. CDR3 length: 13 amino acids. CDR1 SGDLS and CDR2 YYNGEE come from the germline V gene. The CDR3 DNA sequence: TGTGCCAGCGCGGCGGGGGCCTACAATGAGCAGTTCTTC. It yields the protein CASAAGAYNEQFF.

The J gene is TRBJ2-3, the V gene TRBV19; TRBD1 matches 10 bases. The germline V gene has CDR1 LNHDA and CDR2 SQIVND (reference sequence). The ends lost 5 bases at V and 3 bases at J; junction bases unmatched: 14. This CDR3 has 18 residues. The CDR3 region has the DNA TGTGCCAGTAGTTCGGGACAGGGGTTTGGAAGTCGGACAGATACGCAGTATTTT. This sequence encodes CASSSGQGFGSRTDTQYF.

V usage is TRBV4-1 and J usage is TRBJ2-3; 9 bases are a match to TRBD2. There are 17 residues in the CDR3. Germline assignment: CDR1 MGHRA and CDR2 YSYEKL. The ends lost 0 bases at V and 5 bases at J; junction bases unmatched: 9. CDR3 residues: CASSQDGTRGGKDTQYF. The CDR3 DNA follows: TGCGCCAGCAGCCAAGATGGTACGCGGGGGGGCAAAGATACGCAGTATTTT.

The rearrangement links TRBV2 to TRBJ2-5; D gene unclear. Germline V gene data show CDR1 as SNHLY and CDR2 as FYNNEI. This CDR3 is 13 amino acids long. V was shortened by 5 bases and J by 4 bases, with 11 bases between the two germline ends. The CDR3 nucleotides read TGTGCCAGCAGTTTGACAATAGGAGAGACCCAGTACTTC. Amino acids: CASSLTIGETQYF.

The rearrangement joins TRBV18 to TRBJ1-2, with TRBD1 matching 9 bases. Germline V gives CDR1 KGHSH, CDR2 LQKENI. The trim removed 6 bases at V and 6 bases at J, leaving 5 bases unmatched. This CDR3 is 13 amino acids long. This CDR3 is CASSRDRADGYTF. The CDR3 DNA sequence: TGTGCCAGCTCCCGGGACAGGGCCGATGGCTACACCTTC.

This chain connects TRBV19 to TRBJ1-4; D is perhaps TRBD1 (5 bases). From germline, CDR1 is LNHDA and CDR2 SQIVND (reference sequence). The V gene lost 5 bases and the J gene lost 4 bases, with 17 bases spanning the gap. This CDR3 contains 16 residues. In DNA form, the CDR3 reads TGTGCCAGTAGTTCCCCACGGGACTCTATTAATGAAAAACTGTTTTTT. Its protein is CASSSPRDSINEKLFF.

J is TRBJ2-2 and V is TRBV12-5; D may be TRBD2 (6 bases). The CDR3 extends over 16 amino acids. The germline V gene encodes CDR1 LGHNT and CDR2 FRNRAP. The V and J ends lost 1 base and 6 bases respectively, with 15 bases between them. As DNA, the CDR3 is TGTGCTAGTGGTTTGGGCGGCGGAGGGGTGGCCGGGGAGCTGTTTTTT. The encoded protein is CASGLGGGGVAGELFF.

The J gene is TRBJ2-1, the V gene TRBV7-2; 7 bases agree with TRBD2. Germline CDR1 reads SGHTA; CDR2 reads FQGNSA. V dropped 5 bases and J dropped 16; count of bases not matched to a gene: 8. The CDR3 is 11 residues long. Here the CDR3 DNA reads TGTGCCAGCAGCGACGGACTAGTGGGTTTCTTC. Its translation is CASSDGLVGFF.